This T cell receptor (beta chain) is drawn from a study of CD8 T cells in ankylosing spondylitis. This clonotype was counted ten times or more. TCRdb reprocessed the 5' RACE reads via MiXCR and lists one record per CDR3 protein. This repertoire shows around 250,000 distinct CDR3 sequences, about 10% found once; its top ten account for roughly 6.8%. Sequencing used blood, either unsorted or a sorted T cell fraction (not recorded which). This receptor was identified in a male donor with ankylosing spondylitis or in good health (not recorded which).

The CDR3, as DNA: TGCGCCAGCAGCCAAGACGCCGCAGTCTACGAGCAGTACTTC. Translation: CASSQDAAVYEQYF. V gene TRBV4-1 combines with J gene TRBJ2-7, with unresolved D. The CDR3 loop spans 14 amino acids. The germline V gene encodes CDR1 MGHRA and CDR2 YSYEKL. Trimming removed 0 bases from V and 3 bases from J, with 9 bases in between.